This TCR beta chain was documented in a study of T-cell memory formation after mild COVID-19. Study-wide context: Largely, the TCR clusters proved donor specific. The study, taken as a whole, reports: A second wave expanding day 15 to 37 was CD4+-biased; contracting clones were balanced. Clones which contracted sat mainly in CM and EM if CD4+, and in EMRA if CD8+.

Barcoded TCR alpha and TCR beta cDNA libraries with UMIs came from 5'RACE using constant-segment primers. TCRdb itself ran the 5' RACE reads through MiXCR, one entry per CDR3 protein. The profile shows 470,000 or so distinct CDR3 sequences, 15% to 20% of them singletons. Germline CDR1 and CDR2: MNHEY and SVGAGI. V lost 0 bases to trimming and J lost 7 bases; unmatched junction nucleotides: 6. CDR3 length equals 15 residues. Regarding this clonotype: Its specificity is not known.

Material for sequencing was PBMCs or a T cell subset sorted from them (not recorded which). The chain employs TRBV6-5 and TRBJ1-1; 9 nucleotides line up with TRBD1. The sequence was collected from an adult woman who had mild COVID-19 (a few samples of this study predate the infection). Cell type and time point are not known. CDR3 sequence (DNA): TGTGCCAGCAGTTACTCCGGGACAGGGTATGATGAAGCTTTCTTT. It is translated as CASSYSGTGYDEAFF.